A single sample is the source of the 8 T cell receptor beta chains below, sequenced in a study of human T cells and chemical hapten exposure. TCRdb re-derived calls from the RACE reads in MiXCR, one entry per CDR3 protein. The sample has 300,000 to 400,000 distinct CDR3 sequences, 4.5% to 6% seen once; the top ten hold 2% to 3%. This sample's time point: pre-sensitization, week 0. Treatment of the sample: therapeutic diphenylcyclopropenone sensitization with weekly scalp DPC. The sequenced sample was whole blood, obtained in connection with sensitization to the hapten diphenylcyclopropenone (DPC). These receptors were collected from a woman between 50 and 59 years old with alopecia areata. Some clones in this sample may be carry-over from other donors' samples.

This clonotype was counted between two and nine times. This rearrangement joins TRBV7-8 to TRBJ2-3, with TRBD1 matching over 9 bases. V was clipped by 5 bases and J by 6 bases; unmatched bases: 12. Germline lookup yields CDR1 SGHVS and CDR2 FQNEAQ. The CDR3 consists of 16 residues. The CDR3 spells CASSTSGTGNGDTQYF. CDR3 nucleotides: TGTGCCAGCAGCACCTCCGGGACAGGGAATGGGGATACGCAGTATTTT.

The chain is built from TRBV18 and TRBJ1-3, with D uncertain. The V gene's germline CDR1 is KGHSH and CDR2 LQKENI. V lost 3 bases to trimming and J lost 0 bases, with 9 bases between them. CDR3 size: 15 residues. The CDR3 sequence is CASSPVTSSGNTIYF. In DNA, the CDR3 is TGTGCCAGCTCACCGGTGACGAGCTCTGGAAACACCATATATTTT.

This clonotype has only a few counts. The genes are TRBV2 and TRBJ1-1; D call uncertain. The CDR3 is 13 residues long. Trimming stripped 4 bases from V and 8 bases from J, with 14 bases between. Germline CDR1 reads SNHLY; CDR2 reads FYNNEI. The CDR3 DNA reads TGTGCCAGCAGTGTGACCCCCGGGGTCGAAGCTTTCTTT. Translating gives CASSVTPGVEAFF.

V usage is TRBV7-2 and J usage is TRBJ2-1; the D is unclear. The length of the CDR3 is 13 residues. Germline V gene sequence: CDR1 SGHTA, CDR2 FQGNSA. The V gene lost 4 bases and the J gene lost 6 bases, with 10 bases spanning the gap. In nucleotides, the CDR3 is TGTGCCAGCAGCTCCAGGATCCTCAATGAGCAGTTCTTC. This gives the protein CASSSRILNEQFF.

This clonotype was found a few times. V is TRBV28 and J is TRBJ1-3, with unresolved D. Germline lookup yields CDR1 MDHEN and CDR2 SYDVKM. Deletions cut 5 bases from V and 10 bases from J, with 18 bases between. The CDR3 totals 14 residues. CDR3 sequence (DNA): TGTGCCAGCAGTGGAATTTGGGCTCTGCGAACCATATATTTT. Translation gives CASSGIWALRTIYF.

The chain employs TRBV7-2 and TRBJ1-2; 10 bases line up with TRBD1. V lost 3 bases to trimming and J lost 2 bases; unmatched junction nucleotides: 6. Germline-derived CDR1 and CDR2 are SGHTA and FQGNSA. CDR3 length: 16 residues. The CDR3 is CASSFVEGQGNYGYTF. The CDR3 bases are TGTGCCAGCAGCTTCGTAGAGGGACAGGGGAACTATGGCTACACCTTC. The full variable domain, its missing parts supplied by reference TRBV7-2 and TRBJ1-2, is GAGVSQSPSNKVTEKGKDVELRCDPISGHTALYWYRQSLGQGLEFLIYFQGNSAPDKSGLPSDRFSAERTGGSVSTLTIQRTQQEDSAVYLCASSFVEGQGNYGYTFGSGTRLTVV.

This clonotype appeared a few times. The V gene is TRBV2, the J gene TRBJ2-1; TRBD1 is a possible D gene (6 bases). The CDR3 is 12 amino acids. Germline CDR1 and CDR2: SNHLY and FYNNEI. V lost 7 bases and J lost 9, with 13 bases in between. The CDR3 is CASIQSGVEQFF. The DNA of the CDR3 is TGTGCCAGCATACAGTCAGGGGTTGAGCAGTTCTTC.

This clonotype was detected many times. The chain couples TRBV5-1 to TRBJ1-1; TRBD1 aligns across 8 bases. The V gene end was trimmed by 4 bases and the J gene end by 5 bases; junction bases not matched to a gene: 4. The CDR3 spans 13 residues. Germline loops: CDR1 SGHRS, CDR2 YFSETQ. The CDR3 nucleotides are TGCGCCAGCAGCCTGACAGGGGTTACTGAAGCTTTCTTT. It translates to CASSLTGVTEAFF.